These 14 T cell receptor beta chains were sequenced from one sample in a study of early T cells in non-severe SARS-CoV-2 infection. Via MiXCR, TCRdb re-called the 5' RACE reads, giving one row per CDR3 protein. Among approximately 120,000 distinct CDR3 sequences listed, approximately 15% were seen once. Sample: whole blood. The source of these receptors is an adult who was a healthcare worker with PCR-confirmed SARS-CoV-2 infection or an uninfected control (not recorded which).

The rearrangement links TRBV9 to TRBJ2-2; 7 positions agree with TRBD2. This CDR3 is 14 amino acids long. J lost 6 bases, V lost 4 bases, and 6 bases had no gene match. Germline V gene sequence: CDR1 SGDLS, CDR2 YYNGEE. The CDR3 coding sequence is TGTGCCAGCAGCACGGGGGGATCTCCCGGGGAGCTGTTTTTT. Protein product: CASSTGGSPGELFF.

This clonotype was seen a few times. Written as DNA, the CDR3 is TGTGCCATCAGTGAAGAACAGACGAGCCGGTACTTC. This encodes CAISEEQTSRYF. This chain links TRBV10-3 with TRBJ2-5, with D hard to call. Germline CDR1 and CDR2: ENHRY and SYGVKD. The CDR3 totals 12 residues. Deletions cut 3 bases from V and 13 bases from J, with 15 bases between.

This clonotype was found a few times. This chain links TRBV12-3 or TRBV12-4 with TRBJ2-3; 7 bases align to TRBD1. Germline trimming cut 7 bases from V and 2 bases from J; bases unmatched to any gene: 6. The CDR3 spans 14 residues. The DNA of the CDR3 is TGTGCCAGCACCCGGGACAGAACCACAGATACGCAGTATTTT. Translation: CASTRDRTTDTQYF.

This clonotype was recorded at least ten times. The chain couples TRBV11-2 to TRBJ1-4; no reliable D call. Trimming cost V 5 bases and J 8 bases, with 15 bases left between them. CDR3 length: 14 amino acids. CDR1 and CDR2 from the germline V gene are SGHAT and FQNNGV. This CDR3 is CASSQNRVAEKLFF. CDR3 DNA: TGTGCCAGCAGCCAAAATCGGGTGGCAGAAAAACTGTTTTTT. Together with reference TRBV11-2 and TRBJ1-4, the CDR3 gives the full variable domain: EAGVAQSPRYKIIEKRQSVAFWCNPISGHATLYWYQQILGQGPKLLIQFQNNGVVDDSQLPKDRFSAERLKGVDSTLKIQPAKLEDSAVYLCASSQNRVAEKLFFGSGTQLSVL.

In this sample, this clonotype turned up a few times. The chain has TRBV29-1 and TRBJ2-7, with 7 bases identical to TRBD1. Unmatched junction bases numbered 2, after V lost 7 bases and J lost 2 bases. Looked up from germline, CDR1 is SQVTM and CDR2 is ANQGSEA. This CDR3 has 11 amino acids. Here the CDR3 DNA reads TGCAGCGCCGGACAGGCCTACGAGCAGTACTTC. Translation: CSAGQAYEQYF.

This clonotype has ten or more counts. This chain joins TRBV5-1 and TRBJ1-4; D is possibly TRBD1 (5 bases). Germline V gene sequence: CDR1 SGHRS, CDR2 YFSETQ. The CDR3 is made up of 13 amino acids. V shed 0 bases and J shed 5 bases, with 5 bases lying between them. For the CDR3, the DNA is TGCGCCAGCAGCTTGGGACAGAATGAAAAACTGTTTTTT. Encoded protein: CASSLGQNEKLFF.

The rearrangement uses TRBV18 and TRBJ1-5; D is unresolved. The CDR3 totals 13 residues. V was clipped by 0 bases and J by 6 bases, with 6 bases between them. Germline V lookup: CDR1 KGHSH, CDR2 LQKENI. In DNA, the CDR3 is TGTGCCAGCTCACCACCCCTGTCTCAGCCCCAGCATTTT. Its translation is CASSPPLSQPQHF.

This clonotype showed up just a few times. This chain uses TRBV12-3 or TRBV12-4 with TRBJ2-7; D remains unclear. The CDR3 runs to 15 residues. V was shortened by 5 bases and J by 0 bases, with 14 bases between the two germline ends. The CDR3 protein is CASSPLTGFSYEQYF. CDR3 coding DNA: TGTGCCAGCAGTCCCCTCACTGGGTTCTCCTACGAGCAGTACTTC.

This clonotype was observed a handful of times. This chain links TRBV10-1 with TRBJ1-5; D is possibly TRBD1 (6 bases). Trimming stripped 11 bases from V and 7 bases from J, with 15 bases between. This CDR3 spans 12 amino acids. Germline-derived CDR1 and CDR2 are WNHNN and SYGVQD (reference sequence). The CDR3 spells CAPTGAKQPQHF. DNA of the CDR3: TGCGCCCCCACGGGGGCTAAGCAGCCCCAGCATTTT.

This clonotype was found a few times. J is TRBJ2-1 and V is TRBV5-1, with 7 bases aligning to TRBD1. The germline V gene has CDR1 SGHRS and CDR2 YFSETQ. The CDR3 has 15 residues. V gave up 2 bases and J gave up 1 base; unmatched junction bases: 3. The CDR3 sequence: CASSFTGESYNEQFF. In nucleotides, the CDR3 is TGCGCCAGCAGCTTTACAGGGGAATCCTACAATGAGCAGTTCTTC.

V is TRBV30 and J is TRBJ1-1; D unresolved. Germline V lookup: CDR1 GTSNPN, CDR2 SVGIG (reference sequence). The CDR3 is 13 residues long. V gave up 0 bases and J gave up 3 bases, with 8 bases separating them. CDR3 in DNA: TGTGCCTGGAGTGTAGCATTCCACACTGAAGCTTTCTTT. Translating it yields CAWSVAFHTEAFF.

This clonotype was seen a few times. V is TRBV12-3 or TRBV12-4 and J is TRBJ1-1; D call uncertain. This CDR3 has 14 amino acids. Trimming took off 8 bases at V and 5 bases at J, with 18 bases between the two ends. CDR3 coding DNA: TGTGCCAGCGGTGTTAGGGCCGCAGCTACTGAAGCTTTCTTT. Protein sequence: CASGVRAAATEAFF.

This rearrangement joins TRBV12-3 or TRBV12-4 to TRBJ1-5; D unresolved. This CDR3 has 14 amino acids. The V end lost 2 bases, the J end lost 0 bases, and 5 bases lay between the germline ends. CDR3 coding DNA: TGTGCCAGCAGTTTAAGTAGTAGCAATCAGCCCCAGCATTTT. Translation: CASSLSSSNQPQHF.

This clonotype has a single count. The chain uses TRBV3-1 and TRBJ2-2, with unresolved D. The V end was cut by 6 bases, the J end by 7 bases, with 12 bases between. Germline assignment: CDR1 LGHDT and CDR2 YNNKEL (reference sequence). The CDR3 totals 13 residues. CDR3 residues: CASSWESGGELFF. Written as DNA, the CDR3 is TGTGCCAGCAGTTGGGAAAGTGGCGGGGAGCTGTTTTTT.